Listed here are 2 T cell receptor beta chains from one sample, sequenced in a study of blood T cell repertoires in COVID-19. Here immunoSEQ multiplex PCR was the method, and the copy in TCRdb shows in-frame clones only, minus some. The top ten clones hold around 2.6% of a sample with a few hundred thousand clones, about 90% of them seen once. The sequencing sample was made of peripheral blood. These receptors originate from a person aged 18-30 years with COVID-19, enrolled during active disease.

This chain uses TRBV15 with TRBJ2-1; 10 bases map to TRBD2. This CDR3 is built from 16 residues. Unmatched junction bases numbered 7, after V lost 1 base and J lost 7 bases. CDR1 is LNHNV, CDR2 YYDKDF, per germline (reference sequence). This CDR3 is CATSRGPSGSDNEQFF. Here the CDR3 DNA reads TGTGCCACCAGCAGAGGTCCTAGCGGGAGTGATAATGAGCAGTTCTTC.

The chain joins TRBV5-4 to TRBJ2-7; TRBD1 is a possible D gene (6 bases). There are 12 residues in the CDR3. V gave up 2 bases and J gave up 4 bases, with 7 bases separating them. The germline V gene encodes CDR1 SGHNT and CDR2 YYREEE (reference sequence). Here the CDR3 reads CASSFGQYEQYF. The CDR3 DNA reads TGTGCCAGCAGCTTCGGACAGTACGAGCAGTACTTC.